Sequencing of this T cell receptor (beta chain) was carried out in a study of vaccination and CD4 T cells after COVID-19. Whole-study context: Six men and four women formed the convalescents, two being Hispanic.

As for treatment: approximately nine-day PBMC culture with coronavirus spike peptide pools or control peptides (ViraFEST assay). Positive SARS-CoV-2 PCR tests in convalescent patients dated from March to December 2020, pre-Alpha, Beta and Delta. Broader study findings: In convalescent patients, a median roughly 86% of reactive clones appeared only post-vaccination. There was no significant change from 21 to 38 median reactive clonotypes.

Comments on this clonotype: The antigen is unknown. The germline gene is not matched at one end of the junction; a read error may be the cause.

This CDR3 has 15 amino acids. Sequenced with the Oncomine TCR Beta short-read assay was DNA taken from cultured CD4+ T cells. TCRdb recomputed calls from the PCR reads with MiXCR, one row per CDR3 protein. The sample has under 20,000 distinct CDR3 sequences; about 45% are singletons. This receptor was identified in a human donor who had recovered from COVID-19. The sequencing used CD4+ T cells from blood, cultured in vitro, collected after SARS-CoV-2 vaccination. J is TRBJ2-7 and V is TRBV12-3 or TRBV12-4; 10 nucleotides match TRBD1. The DNA of the CDR3 is TGCGCCAGCAGTTTATCGGGACAGGGGCCCTACGAGCAGTACTTC. This gives the protein CASSLSGQGPYEQYF.